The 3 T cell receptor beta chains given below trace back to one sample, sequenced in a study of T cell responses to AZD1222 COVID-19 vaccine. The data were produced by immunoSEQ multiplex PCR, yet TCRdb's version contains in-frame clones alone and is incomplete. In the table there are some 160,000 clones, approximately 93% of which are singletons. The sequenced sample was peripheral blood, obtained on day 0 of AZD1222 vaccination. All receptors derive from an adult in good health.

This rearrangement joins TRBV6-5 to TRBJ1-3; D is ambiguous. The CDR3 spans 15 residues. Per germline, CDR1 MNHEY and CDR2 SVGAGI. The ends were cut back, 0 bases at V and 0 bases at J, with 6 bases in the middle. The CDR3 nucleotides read TGTGCCAGCAGTTACTCAGCAGTCTCTGGAAACACCATATATTTT. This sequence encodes CASSYSAVSGNTIYF.

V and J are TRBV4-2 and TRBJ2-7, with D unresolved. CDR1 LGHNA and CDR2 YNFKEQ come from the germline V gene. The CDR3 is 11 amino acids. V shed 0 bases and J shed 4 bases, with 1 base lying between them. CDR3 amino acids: CASSQEYEQYF. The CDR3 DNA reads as TGTGCCAGCAGCCAAGAATACGAGCAGTACTTC.

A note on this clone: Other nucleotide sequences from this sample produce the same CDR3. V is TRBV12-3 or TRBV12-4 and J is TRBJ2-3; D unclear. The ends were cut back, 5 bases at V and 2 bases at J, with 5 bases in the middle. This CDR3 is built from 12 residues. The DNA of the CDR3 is TGTGCCAGCAGTCTATCCACAGATACGCAGTATTTT. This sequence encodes CASSLSTDTQYF.